The rows below give T cell receptor beta chains drawn from one sample of a study of response to subunit inactivated influenza vaccine. TCRdb passed the RT-PCR reads through MiXCR, listing each CDR3 protein once. The sample includes about 530,000 distinct CDR3 sequences, approximately 13% seen only once; the top ten take roughly 13%. The starting material was PBMCs from blood, obtained about 6 weeks after vaccination. These receptors were obtained from a man aged 50 or older who received an inactivated influenza vaccine. CDR3s include the opening cysteine and the closing phenylalanine or tryptophan. The D gene is left open where the match is weak. Expanded clones get a size class; other rows say once, few or many, or leave the size out.

J | length | size | V | D | DNA | CDR3
TRBJ2-7 | 14 | - | TRBV12-3/TRBV12-4 | - | TGTGCCAGCAGAAAACAGGGTCAGGCCTACGAGCAGTACTTC | CASRKQGQAYEQYF
TRBJ1-4 | 16 | many | TRBV6-5 | TRBD1 | TGTGCCAGCAGTACTCGGGCCGGGACAGGGGATGAAAAACTGTTTTTT | CASSTRAGTGDEKLFF
TRBJ2-3 | 14 | - | TRBV12-3/TRBV12-4 | - | TGTGCCAGCAGTTCTTTGACCACGACAGATACGCAGTATTTT | CASSSLTTTDTQYF
TRBJ2-7 | 13 | - | TRBV7-9 | - | TGTGCCAGCAGCTTCGCCAGGGACTACGAGCAGTACTTC | CASSFARDYEQYF
TRBJ2-7 | 15 | few | TRBV4-1 | TRBD1 | TGCGCCAGCAGCCAACCTTCGACAGGGTCCTACGAGCAGTACTTC | CASSQPSTGSYEQYF
TRBJ2-7 | 13 | few | TRBV7-2 | - | TGTGCCAGCAGCTTAATGGACACCTACGAGCAGTACTTC | CASSLMDTYEQYF
TRBJ1-5 | 17 | - | TRBV6-5 | TRBD1 | TGTGCCAGCAGTTACTTTGACAGGGTGGATAGCAATCAGCCCCAGCATTTT | CASSYFDRVDSNQPQHF
TRBJ1-1 | 15 | few | TRBV6-2/TRBV6-3 | - | TGTGCCAGCCATTACTCGGGCGGAGGGAACACTGAAGCTTTCTTT | CASHYSGGGNTEAFF
TRBJ1-2 | 15 | many | TRBV7-2 | TRBD1 | TGTGCCAGCAGCTTAGCCCCGGGACAGAACTATGGCTACACCTTC | CASSLAPGQNYGYTF
TRBJ2-7 | 12 | - | TRBV25-1 | TRBD2 | TGTGCCACCTCGCCTAGCGGCGCCGAGCAGTACTTC | CATSPSGAEQYF
TRBJ2-3 | 15 | few | TRBV6-5 | TRBD2 | TGTGCCAGCAGCTACCATAGCGGGGGCACAGATACGCAGTATTTT | CASSYHSGGTDTQYF
TRBJ1-5 | 14 | few | TRBV20-1 | - | TGCAGTGCTAGAGATGAAAGGGGGGGACAGCCCCAGCATTTT | CSARDERGGQPQHF
TRBJ1-2 | 14 | - | TRBV7-9 | - | TGTGCCAGCAGCTTAGGGGGCCTGAACTATGGCTACACCTTC | CASSLGGLNYGYTF
TRBJ2-5 | 16 | few | TRBV5-8 | TRBD2 | TGTGCCAGCAGCGTCGGGACTAGCGGGAGGTTAGAGACCCAGTACTTC | CASSVGTSGRLETQYF
TRBJ2-3 | 13 | many | TRBV12-3/TRBV12-4 | - | TGTGCCAGCAGTTTACGGTTCACAGATACGCAGTATTTT | CASSLRFTDTQYF
TRBJ2-5 | 15 | - | TRBV7-2 | TRBD2 | TGTGCCAGCAGCTTAGGAGGGACTAGCGGTCAGACCCAGTACTTC | CASSLGGTSGQTQYF
TRBJ1-6 | 13 | few | TRBV20-1 | - | TGCAGTGCGGCCGGGGGTGCGAATTCACCCCTCCACTTT | CSAAGGANSPLHF
TRBJ2-7 | 14 | few | TRBV28 | - | TGTGCCAGCACCTTTATGGGATCCGGATACGAGCAGTACTTC | CASTFMGSGYEQYF
TRBJ2-3 | 14 | - | TRBV10-3 | TRBD2 | TGTGACAGCTGGACTAGCGGCAGCACAGATACGCAGTATTTT | CDSWTSGSTDTQYF
TRBJ2-2 | 12 | few | TRBV29-1 | TRBD1 | TGCAGCCTTCGGACAGGCCCCGGGGAGCTGTTTTTT | CSLRTGPGELFF
TRBJ1-1 | 15 | few | TRBV12-3/TRBV12-4 | - | TGTCCCAGCAGTTTTTCAGGGGCCAGGGGAACTGAAGCTTTCTTT | CPSSFSGARGTEAFF
TRBJ1-2 | 14 | - | TRBV20-1 | - | TGCAGTGCCGGCGAGGGAGCAGCTAACTATGGCTACACCTTC | CSAGEGAANYGYTF
TRBJ2-4 | 15 | - | TRBV29-1 | - | TGCAGCGCACAAATGGGTCAGGGACCCAAAAACATTCAGTACTTC | CSAQMGQGPKNIQYF
TRBJ1-5 | 15 | few | TRBV5-1 | TRBD1 | TGCGCCAGCAGCTTGGGGACAGGGGCTGGGCAGCCCCAGCATTTT | CASSLGTGAGQPQHF
TRBJ2-7 | 14 | few | TRBV12-3/TRBV12-4 | - | TGTGCCAGCAGTTTCAAGGGCAGGACCTACGAGCAGTACTTC | CASSFKGRTYEQYF
TRBJ1-4 | 16 | few | TRBV14 | - | TGTGCCAGCAGCCACCCGACCGCGGGATTCGTTGAAAAACTGTTTTTT | CASSHPTAGFVEKLFF
TRBJ1-1 | 13 | few | TRBV12-3/TRBV12-4 | - | TGTGCCAGCAGACAGGGCATGAACACTGAAGCTTTCTTT | CASRQGMNTEAFF
TRBJ1-1 | 14 | - | TRBV6-2/TRBV6-3 | - | TGTGCCAGCAAATTTTTCCAGGAGACCCCTGAAGCTTTCTTT | CASKFFQETPEAFF
TRBJ1-5 | 12 | many | TRBV24-1 | - | TGTGCCACCAGTATCAGTAATCAGCCCCAGCATTTT | CATSISNQPQHF
TRBJ2-7 | 15 | - | TRBV20-1 | TRBD2 | TGCAGTGCTAGTGGCCTAGCGGGAGGGCCCTACGAGCAGTACTTC | CSASGLAGGPYEQYF
TRBJ2-1 | 13 | many | TRBV7-6 | - | TGTGCCAGCAGCTTAGTGGGGCAGAATGAGCAGTTCTTC | CASSLVGQNEQFF